The clone carrying this T cell receptor (beta chain) was detected only once. Under the authors' procedure: Estimation of nucleated cell counts was performed using reference gene primer amplification. Libraries were prepared by immunoSEQ multiplex PCR; TCRdb keeps only in-frame clonotypes and omits some of them. That table furnishes V, J and clone size, whereas the DNA furnished D and trimming. The sample lists over 200,000 clones, roughly 80% occurring once. The entry originates in a study of blood T cell repertoires in COVID-19. Overall study context: Acute-phase and convalescent COVID-19 samples originated in the United States, Italy and Spain. Sample material is recorded as cDNA or gDNA derived from T cells, B-cell-depleted T cells, or PBMCs.

The germline V gene encodes CDR1 SNHLY and CDR2 FYNNEI. The V gene end was trimmed by 6 bases and the J gene end by 1 base; junction bases not matched to a gene: 8. The CDR3 has 16 residues. Sequencing was performed on peripheral blood. The TCR sequence derives from a human donor in a cohort sampled during active COVID-19. The gene calls are TRBV2 and TRBJ1-1; 10 bases agree with TRBD1. CDR3 residues: CASSVRQGARNTEAFF. The DNA of the CDR3 is TGTGCCAGCAGCGTTCGACAGGGGGCGCGGAACACTGAAGCTTTCTTT.